This T cell receptor beta chain was sequenced in a study of blood T cell repertoires in COVID-19. Across the study: COVID-19 samples, acute and convalescent, were from the United States, Italy and Spain. T cells, B-cell-depleted T cells, or PBMCs supplied cDNA or gDNA.

In the source study's methods: Reference gene primer amplification gave nucleated cell count estimates. Clones were read by immunoSEQ multiplex PCR, and TCRdb kept only the in-frame ones, dropping some. Clone size and the V and J calls come from that table; the DNA yielded D and trimming. This sample has 200,000 to 300,000 clones, with around 90% found just once. V lost 7 bases, J lost 1 base, and 7 bases stayed unmatched. Germline CDR1 is MNHEY and CDR2 is SVGAGI. The CDR3 spans 15 residues. Sequenced: peripheral blood. The sequence came from a man in his thirties or forties with COVID-19, enrolled during active disease. The gene calls are TRBV6-5 and TRBJ2-3; TRBD1 aligns across 8 bases. This chain's CDR3 is CASIGQGYGTDTQYF. The DNA of the CDR3 is TGTGCCAGCATTGGACAGGGTTATGGCACAGATACGCAGTATTTT.